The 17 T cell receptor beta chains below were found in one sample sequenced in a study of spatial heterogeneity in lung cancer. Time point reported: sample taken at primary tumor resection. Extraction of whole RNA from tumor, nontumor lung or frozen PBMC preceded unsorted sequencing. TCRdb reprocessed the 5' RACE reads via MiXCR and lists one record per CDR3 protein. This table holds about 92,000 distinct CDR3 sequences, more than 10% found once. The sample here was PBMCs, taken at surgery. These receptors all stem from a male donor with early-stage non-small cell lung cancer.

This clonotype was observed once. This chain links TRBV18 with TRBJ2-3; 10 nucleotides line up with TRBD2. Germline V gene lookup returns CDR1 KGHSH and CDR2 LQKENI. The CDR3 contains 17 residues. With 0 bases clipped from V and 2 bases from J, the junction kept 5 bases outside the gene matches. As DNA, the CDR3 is TGTGCCAGCTCACCACCGGCGGGACTAGCGAACACAGATACGCAGTATTTT. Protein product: CASSPPAGLANTDTQYF.

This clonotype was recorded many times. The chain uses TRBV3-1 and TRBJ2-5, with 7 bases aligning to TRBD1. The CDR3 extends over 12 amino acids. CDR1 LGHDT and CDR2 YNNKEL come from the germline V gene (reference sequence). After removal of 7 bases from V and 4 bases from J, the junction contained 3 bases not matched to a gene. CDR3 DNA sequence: TGTGCCAGCAAGGCAGGGGGAGAGACCCAGTACTTC. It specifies CASKAGGETQYF.

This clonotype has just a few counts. Here the CDR3 DNA reads TGTGCCAGCAGCTCACAGGGGGATCGTTCACCCCTCCACTTT. This gives the protein CASSSQGDRSPLHF. The chain carries TRBV5-5 and TRBJ1-6; 8 bases agree with TRBD1. J lost 9 bases, V lost 3 bases, and 5 bases had no gene match. The CDR3 runs to 14 residues. CDR1 and CDR2 (germline): SGHKS, YYEKEE (reference sequence). The variable domain in full, completed from reference TRBV5-5 and TRBJ1-6, reads DAGVTQSPTHLIKTRGQQVTLRCSPISGHKSVSWYQQVLGQGPQFIFQYYEKEERGRGNFPDRFSARQFPNYSSELNVNALLLGDSALYLCASSSQGDRSPLHFGNGTRLTVT.

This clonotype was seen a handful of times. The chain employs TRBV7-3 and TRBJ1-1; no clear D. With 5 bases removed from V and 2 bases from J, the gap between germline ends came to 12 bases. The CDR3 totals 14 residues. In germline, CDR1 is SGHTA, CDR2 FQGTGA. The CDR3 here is CASSPSQANTEAFF. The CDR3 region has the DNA TGTGCCAGCAGCCCGTCCCAAGCAAACACTGAAGCTTTCTTT.

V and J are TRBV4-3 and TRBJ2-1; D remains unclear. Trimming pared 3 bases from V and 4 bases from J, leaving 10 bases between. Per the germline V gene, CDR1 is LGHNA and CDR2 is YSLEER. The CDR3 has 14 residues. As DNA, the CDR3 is TGCGCCAGCAGCCACTTGGGTAGATACAATGAGCAGTTCTTC. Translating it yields CASSHLGRYNEQFF.

The CDR3 here is CASSFPLAGGDYEQYF. DNA for the CDR3: TGTGCCAGCAGTTTCCCGCTCGCGGGAGGGGACTACGAGCAGTACTTC. V and J are TRBV28 and TRBJ2-7; 9 bases line up with TRBD2. J gave up 3 bases and V 3 bases, and 9 bases lay outside the gene matches. The CDR3 extends over 16 amino acids. Germline V gives CDR1 MDHEN, CDR2 SYDVKM.

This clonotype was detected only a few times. CDR3 bases: TGCAGCGTACGAGGAGCTAATGAAAAACTGTTTTTT. Translating it yields CSVRGANEKLFF. V gene TRBV29-1 combines with J gene TRBJ1-4; D remains ambiguous. V lost 6 bases, J lost 3 bases, and 8 bases lay in between. The germline gives CDR1 SQVTM, CDR2 ANQGSEA. The CDR3 is 12 amino acids.

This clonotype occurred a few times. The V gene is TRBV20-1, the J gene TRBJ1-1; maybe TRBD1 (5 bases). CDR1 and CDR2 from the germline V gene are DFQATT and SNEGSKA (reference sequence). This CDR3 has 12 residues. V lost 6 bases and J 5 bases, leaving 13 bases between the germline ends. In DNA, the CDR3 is TGCAGTGCGGCAGGGTATGAGACTGAAGCTTTCTTT. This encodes CSAAGYETEAFF.

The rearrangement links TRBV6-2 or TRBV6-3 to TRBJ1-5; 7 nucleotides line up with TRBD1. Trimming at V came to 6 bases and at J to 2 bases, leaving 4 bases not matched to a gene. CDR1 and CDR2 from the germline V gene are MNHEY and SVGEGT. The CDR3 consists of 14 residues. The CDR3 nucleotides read TGTGCCAGCAGCCAGGGGGGCGGCAATCAGCCCCAGCATTTT. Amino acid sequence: CASSQGGGNQPQHF.

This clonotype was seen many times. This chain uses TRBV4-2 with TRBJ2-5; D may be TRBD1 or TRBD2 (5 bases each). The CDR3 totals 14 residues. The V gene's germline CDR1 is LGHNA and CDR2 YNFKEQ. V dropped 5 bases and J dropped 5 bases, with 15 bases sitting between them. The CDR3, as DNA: TGTGCCAGCAGCTTCCCGGGGCCCCGGGAGACCCAGTACTTC. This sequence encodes CASSFPGPRETQYF.

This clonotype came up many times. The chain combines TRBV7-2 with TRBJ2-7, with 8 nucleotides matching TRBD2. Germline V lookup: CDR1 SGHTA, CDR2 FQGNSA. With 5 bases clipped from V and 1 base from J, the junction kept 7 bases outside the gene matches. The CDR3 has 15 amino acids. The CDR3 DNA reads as TGTGCCAGCAGCCTGGGCGGGAGGAATTCCTACGAGCAGTACTTC. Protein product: CASSLGGRNSYEQYF.

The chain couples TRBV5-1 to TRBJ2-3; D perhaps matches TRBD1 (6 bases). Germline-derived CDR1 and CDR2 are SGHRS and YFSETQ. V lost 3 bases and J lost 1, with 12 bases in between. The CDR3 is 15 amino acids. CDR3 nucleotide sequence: TGCGCCAGCAGCTCAAATGGGGGCCGCACAGATACGCAGTATTTT. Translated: CASSSNGGRTDTQYF. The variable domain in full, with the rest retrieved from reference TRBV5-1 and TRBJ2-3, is KAGVTQTPRYLIKTRGQQVTLSCSPISGHRSVSWYQQTPGQGLQFLFEYFSETQRNKGNFPGRFSGRQFSNSRSEMNVSTLELGDSALYLCASSSNGGRTDTQYFGPGTRLTVL.

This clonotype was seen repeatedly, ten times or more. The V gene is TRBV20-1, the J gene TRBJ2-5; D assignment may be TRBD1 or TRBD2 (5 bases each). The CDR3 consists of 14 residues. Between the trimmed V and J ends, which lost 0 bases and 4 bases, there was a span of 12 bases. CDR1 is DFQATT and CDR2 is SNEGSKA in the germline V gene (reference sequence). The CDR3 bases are TGCAGTGCTAGAGATCTGGGGACCCGAGAGACCCAGTACTTC. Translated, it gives CSARDLGTRETQYF.

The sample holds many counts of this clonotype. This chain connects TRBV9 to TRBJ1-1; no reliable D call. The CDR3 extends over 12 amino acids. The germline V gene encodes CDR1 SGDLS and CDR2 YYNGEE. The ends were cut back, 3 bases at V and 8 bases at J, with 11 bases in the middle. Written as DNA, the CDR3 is TGTGCCAGCAGCGGATACCTCACGGAAGCTTTCTTT. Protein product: CASSGYLTEAFF.

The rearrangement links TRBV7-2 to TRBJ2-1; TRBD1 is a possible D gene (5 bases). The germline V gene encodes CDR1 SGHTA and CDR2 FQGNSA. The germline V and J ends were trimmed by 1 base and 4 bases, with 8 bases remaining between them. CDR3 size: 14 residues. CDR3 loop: CASSLVRGYNEQFF. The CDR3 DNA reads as TGTGCCAGCAGCTTAGTAAGGGGATACAATGAGCAGTTCTTC.

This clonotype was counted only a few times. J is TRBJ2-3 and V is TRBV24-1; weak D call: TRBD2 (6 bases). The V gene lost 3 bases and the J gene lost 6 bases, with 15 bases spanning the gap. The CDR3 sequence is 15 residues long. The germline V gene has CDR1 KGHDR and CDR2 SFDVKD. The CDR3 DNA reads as TGTGCCACCAGTGATGCAGCGGGCCCTCTTGATACGCAGTATTTT. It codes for CATSDAAGPLDTQYF.

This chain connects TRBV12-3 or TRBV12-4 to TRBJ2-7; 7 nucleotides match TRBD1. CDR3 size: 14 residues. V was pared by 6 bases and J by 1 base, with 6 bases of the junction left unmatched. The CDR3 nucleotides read TGTGCCAGCAGAAGGGGGCAGGGATCCTACGAGCAGTACTTC. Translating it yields CASRRGQGSYEQYF.